This entry describes one TCR beta chain. What it recognizes is unknown. This record belongs to a study of immune evolution from preneoplasia to lung adenocarcinoma. Whole-study results and caveats: From normal lung to invasive adenocarcinoma, top clone frequencies appeared to decrease. Clonality was highest in normal lung, lower in later-stage lesions apparently.

Repertoires were generated with immunoSEQ multiplex PCR, while TCRdb's copy carries only in-frame clones and drops some. The sample records over 4,000 clones, roughly 80% being singletons. Looked up from germline, CDR1 is LGHNA and CDR2 is YSLEER. The CDR3 runs to 12 residues. The germline V and J ends were trimmed by 1 base and 7 bases, with 4 bases remaining between them. This clonotype originated in a person aged 60-80 years with lung adenocarcinoma. The rearrangement links TRBV4-3 to TRBJ2-2; D is undetermined. Sequencing was carried out using FFPE minimally invasive lung adenocarcinoma tissue. In DNA form, the CDR3 reads TGCGCCAGCAGCCAAGTTAGCGGGGAGCTGTTTTTT. Translating it yields CASSQVSGELFF.